This T cell receptor beta chain was captured in a study of OX40 agonist ivuxolimab in advanced cancers. Whole-study context: Ivuxolimab, an agonist antibody against OX40 (CD134), was given to patients. All patients had ivuxolimab intravenously every 2 weeks at 0.01 to 10 mg/kg. The study's findings and limits: Antigen specificity remained undetermined for the expanded peripheral T cells.

This clone was counted once. The target antigen is unknown. Assay used: immunoSEQ multiplex PCR; TCRdb lists only in-frame clones, some missing. Of fewer than 95,000 clones detected, approximately 89% appear once; the ten largest clones hold approximately 0.78%. On cycle 4 day 1 and cycle 7 day 1, as well as at baseline, blood was sampled. The CDR3 extends over 12 amino acids. Germline-derived CDR1 and CDR2 are MNHNS and SASEGT. Trimming removed 5 bases from V and 5 bases from J, with 9 bases in between. This TCR was sampled from an adult with an advanced solid tumor such as melanoma, head and neck, liver or kidney cancer. V is TRBV6-1 and J is TRBJ1-2; no firm D call. Sequenced material: CD4+ or CD8+ T cells sorted from blood, taken in a trial of the OX40 agonist ivuxolimab. The DNA for the CDR3 is TGTGCCAGCAGTAATAAGAGATATGGCTACACCTTC. Its translation is CASSNKRYGYTF.